This is a list of T cell receptor beta chains from one sample in a study of beta chain features in type 1 diabetes. Using immunoSEQ multiplex PCR, the repertoire was profiled, and TCRdb retains in-frame clones only, with some absent. The table has over 500,000 clones, around a sixth seen once; the top ten hold around 0.1%. Input material: naive CD4+ T cells from blood. The receptors stem from a man aged 18-30 years in good health. Each CDR3 is given with its conserved first and last residue. A D gene is named only where the DNA matches it firmly. Not every row has a clone size; where given, it reads once, few, many or a size class.

J | D | size | V | CDR3 | DNA
TRBJ2-7 | TRBD1 | . | TRBV27 | CASSSYRGSVYEQYF | TGTGCCAGCAGTTCGTACAGGGGATCGGTCTACGAGCAGTACTTC
TRBJ1-1 | . | few | TRBV30 | CAWTGRTEAFF | TGTGCCTGGACAGGGAGAACTGAAGCTTTCTTT
TRBJ1-2 | TRBD1 | . | TRBV9 | CASSVEGQGRPISYGYTF | TGTGCCAGCAGCGTAGAGGGACAGGGACGGCCTATTAGCTATGGCTACACCTTC
TRBJ2-1 | . | . | TRBV7-2 | CASSPTYGTRQFF | TGTGCCAGCAGCCCTACCTACGGGACCAGGCAGTTCTTC
TRBJ2-5 | . | . | TRBV10-3 | CAISESGLWETQYF | TGTGCCATCAGTGAGTCGGGGCTTTGGGAGACCCAGTACTTC
TRBJ1-1 | . | . | TRBV18 | CASSPARENTEAFF | TGTGCCAGCTCACCAGCACGGGAGAACACTGAAGCTTTCTTT
TRBJ2-3 | TRBD2 | few | TRBV4-3 | CASSQGSSGGFTDTQYF | TGCGCCAGCAGCCAAGGGAGTAGCGGGGGGTTCACAGATACGCAGTATTTT
TRBJ1-6 | . | . | TRBV14 | CASSKTPGSYNSPLHF | TGTGCCAGCAGCAAGACACCCGGCTCCTATAATTCACCCCTCCACTTT
TRBJ2-3 | . | few | TRBV14 | CASSQDLSQSPTQYF | TGTGCCAGCAGCCAAGACCTATCCCAAAGTCCCACGCAGTATTTT
TRBJ1-5 | TRBD1 | . | TRBV18 | CASSPGQGLSVSSQHF | TGTGCCAGCTCACCGGGACAGGGGTTATCGGTTTCGTCCCAGCATTTT
TRBJ1-1 | . | . | TRBV30 | CAWSRIHMNTEAFF | TGTGCCTGGAGCAGGATCCATATGAACACTGAAGCTTTCTTT
TRBJ2-1 | . | . | TRBV5-6 | CASSLRTAYNEQFF | TGTGCCAGCAGCTTGAGGACTGCCTACAATGAGCAGTTCTTC
TRBJ2-1 | TRBD1 | . | TRBV19 | CASSIQGVVYNEQFF | TGTGCCAGTAGTATCCAGGGGGTGGTCTACAATGAGCAGTTCTTC
TRBJ2-7 | . | few | TRBV6-5 | CASSYERKQYF | TGTGCCAGCAGTTACGAAAGGAAGCAGTACTTC
TRBJ1-4 | . | few | TRBV6-5 | CASSRARSEKLFF | TGTGCCAGCAGTCGAGCGAGGAGTGAAAAACTGTTTTTT
TRBJ2-7 | TRBD2 | . | TRBV27 | CASKRGLFYEQYF | TGTGCCAGCAAGCGGGGCTTATTTTACGAGCAGTACTTC
TRBJ2-6 | . | . | TRBV2 | CASSEQGKRGPGANVLTF | TGTGCCAGCAGTGAACAGGGGAAAAGAGGGCCTGGGGCCAACGTCCTGACTTTC
TRBJ1-3 | . | once | TRBV5-6 | CASSRQDRSGNTIYF | TGTGCCAGCAGCAGACAGGACCGCTCTGGAAACACCATATATTTT
TRBJ2-1 | TRBD1 | . | TRBV6-1 | CASRSTGNEQFF | TGTGCCAGCAGATCGACAGGGAATGAGCAGTTCTTC
TRBJ2-3 | TRBD2 | few | TRBV5-5 | CASSQSVGGGNTQYF | TGTGCCAGCAGCCAAAGTGTGGGCGGGGGAAATACGCAGTATTTT
TRBJ2-3 | TRBD1 | . | TRBV10-3 | CAMGTVLTDTQYF | TGTGCCATGGGGACAGTCCTCACAGATACGCAGTATTTT
TRBJ2-5 | . | . | TRBV9 | CASSPHLGLEETQYF | TGTGCCAGCAGCCCACACCTCGGACTTGAAGAGACCCAGTACTTC
TRBJ2-1 | TRBD2 | . | TRBV4-2 | CASSQGLAGGPGSYNEQFF | TGTGCCAGCAGCCAAGGACTAGCGGGAGGGCCCGGCTCCTACAATGAGCAGTTCTTC
TRBJ2-7 | TRBD1 | few | TRBV10-3 | CAISDPARQGADEQYF | TGTGCCATCAGTGACCCGGCTCGACAGGGGGCGGACGAGCAGTACTTC
TRBJ2-7 | TRBD1 | few | TRBV6-5 | CASSYFGTGGVEQYF | TGTGCCAGCAGTTACTTCGGGACAGGGGGTGTAGAGCAGTACTTC
TRBJ2-1 | TRBD2 | few | TRBV5-4 | CASSPGTSQLAFF | TGTGCCAGCAGCCCCGGGACTAGTCAATTGGCGTTCTTC
TRBJ1-1 | . | . | TRBV7-3 | CASSLTGGPNTEAFF | TGTGCCAGCAGCTTAACAGGGGGACCGAACACTGAAGCTTTCTTT
TRBJ2-7 | TRBD1 | . | TRBV29-1 | CSVSVNRDRFSYEQYF | TGCAGCGTTTCGGTTAACCGGGACAGATTTTCCTACGAGCAGTACTTC
TRBJ2-2 | . | . | TRBV5-1 | CASSLNAQGSTGELFF | TGCGCCAGCAGCTTGAACGCGCAGGGGAGCACCGGGGAGCTGTTTTTT
TRBJ1-5 | . | few | TRBV5-1 | CASSPLGQSGQPQHF | TGCGCCAGCAGCCCCTTGGGTCAATCAGGGCAGCCCCAGCATTTT
TRBJ1-4 | . | few | TRBV10-3 | CAISADATNEKLFF | TGTGCCATCAGTGCGGATGCAACTAATGAAAAACTGTTTTTT
TRBJ1-3 | . | . | TRBV25-1 | CASSEQGLFGNTIYF | TGTGCCAGCAGTGAACAGGGCCTATTCGGAAACACCATATATTTT
TRBJ1-1 | . | few | TRBV30 | CAWSRTATEAFF | TGTGCCTGGAGTAGGACAGCCACTGAAGCTTTCTTT
TRBJ2-7 | . | few | TRBV5-4 | CASSFGAEESYEQYF | TGTGCCAGCAGCTTCGGAGCGGAAGAATCCTACGAGCAGTACTTC
TRBJ2-1 | . | many | TRBV21-1 | CASSKAVASSYNEQFF | TGTGCCAGCAGCAAAGCGGTTGCGAGCTCCTACAATGAGCAGTTCTTC
TRBJ1-1 | TRBD1 | few | TRBV6-5 | CASSSRGQGANTEAFF | TGTGCCAGCAGTTCTAGGGGACAGGGGGCGAACACTGAAGCTTTCTTT
TRBJ2-1 | . | . | TRBV4-2 | CASSQVGPNEQFF | TGTGCCAGCAGCCAAGTCGGGCCAAACGAGCAGTTCTTC
TRBJ2-1 | TRBD1 | . | TRBV19 | CASTPPGQGNNEQFF | TGTGCCAGTACCCCTCCGGGACAGGGGAACAATGAGCAGTTCTTC
TRBJ1-2 | . | . | TRBV5-4 | CASSFTDSYGYTF | TGTGCCAGCAGCTTTACAGACAGCTATGGCTACACCTTC
TRBJ1-1 | . | . | TRBV28 | CASSPGGGTEAFF | TGTGCCAGCAGCCCCGGGGGGGGTACTGAAGCTTTCTTT
TRBJ2-7 | . | . | TRBV6-5 | CASSSPEQFSYEQYF | TGTGCCAGCAGTAGTCCGGAACAATTCTCCTACGAGCAGTACTTC
TRBJ2-5 | . | few | TRBV6-5 | CASSYSRREETQYF | TGTGCCAGCAGTTATTCGCGCAGGGAAGAGACCCAGTACTTC
TRBJ1-6 | . | few | TRBV5-1 | CASSLAVRGPSNSPLHF | TGCGCCAGCAGCTTGGCCGTGCGAGGGCCTAGCAATTCACCCCTCCACTTT
TRBJ2-7 | TRBD1 | few | TRBV6-1 | CASSEVGQAAYEQYF | TGTGCCAGCAGTGAAGTGGGACAGGCAGCCTACGAGCAGTACTTC
TRBJ2-3 | . | . | TRBV4-2 | CASSLNSDSYTDTQYF | TGTGCCAGCAGCTTGAATTCGGACAGCTACACAGATACGCAGTATTTT
TRBJ1-5 | . | few | TRBV7-3 | CASSLDRDQPQHF | TGTGCCAGCAGCTTAGATCGAGATCAGCCCCAGCATTTT
TRBJ2-7 | TRBD2 | . | TRBV2 | CASGTSGSEQYF | TGTGCCAGCGGGACTAGCGGGTCCGAGCAGTACTTC
TRBJ2-3 | TRBD2 | . | TRBV28 | CASSSMGTSGTGIDTQYF | TGTGCCAGCAGTTCCATGGGGACTAGCGGGACAGGGATAGATACGCAGTATTTT